This T cell receptor (beta chain) originates from a study of shared clonotypes between healthy human individuals. Findings and caveats of the study: When compared with the clonotypes that were shared by all four sorted-subset donors, the non-shared clonotypes turned out to have lower generation probabilities. Clonotype sharing across a few donors was observed for about 4.8% of naive CD4 clonotypes.

Concerning this clone: The antigen is not known.

Measured with immunoSEQ multiplex PCR; TCRdb has only the in-frame clones, and not every one. The table lists approximately 1,000,000 clones, approximately 80% of them singletons, with 0.89% in the top ten. The V end lost 4 bases, the J end lost 0 bases, and 1 base lay between the germline ends. The germline CDR1 and CDR2 sequences are LGHNT and FRNRAP. This CDR3 is built from 13 residues. The J gene is TRBJ2-6, the V gene TRBV12-5; D is uncertain. The receptor was isolated from a man aged 18 to 35 in good health. Some clones in this sample may be carry-over from other donors' samples. Sequencing was done on a sample of memory CD4+ T cells from PBMCs. Subset here: CD45RA-negative fraction. Here the CDR3 DNA reads TGTGCTAGTGGTTCCTCTGGGGCCAACGTCCTGACTTTC. This codes for CASGSSGANVLTF. The full variable domain, completed using reference TRBV12-5 and TRBJ2-6, is DARVTQTPRHKVTEMGQEVTMRCQPILGHNTVFWYRQTMMQGLELLAYFRNRAPLDDSGMPKDRFSAEMPDATLATLKIQPSEPRDSAVYFCASGSSGANVLTFGAGSRLTVL.